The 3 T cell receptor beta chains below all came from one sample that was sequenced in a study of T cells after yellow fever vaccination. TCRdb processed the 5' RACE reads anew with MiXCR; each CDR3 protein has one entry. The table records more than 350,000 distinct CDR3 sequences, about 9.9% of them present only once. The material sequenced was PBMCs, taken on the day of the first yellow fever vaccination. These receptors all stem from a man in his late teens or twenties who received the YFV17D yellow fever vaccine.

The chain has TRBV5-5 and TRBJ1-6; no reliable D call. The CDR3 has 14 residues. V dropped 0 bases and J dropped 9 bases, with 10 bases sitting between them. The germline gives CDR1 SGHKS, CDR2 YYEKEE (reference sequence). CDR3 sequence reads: CASSLVGRLSPLHF. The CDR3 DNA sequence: TGTGCCAGCAGCTTGGTCGGCCGACTTTCACCCCTCCACTTT.

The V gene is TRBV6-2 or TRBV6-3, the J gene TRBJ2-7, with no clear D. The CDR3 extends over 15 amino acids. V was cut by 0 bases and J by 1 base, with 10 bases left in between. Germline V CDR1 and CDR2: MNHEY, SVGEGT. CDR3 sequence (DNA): TGTGCCAGCAGTTACTCGGGCAGCAGATCCTACGAGCAGTACTTC. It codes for CASSYSGSRSYEQYF.

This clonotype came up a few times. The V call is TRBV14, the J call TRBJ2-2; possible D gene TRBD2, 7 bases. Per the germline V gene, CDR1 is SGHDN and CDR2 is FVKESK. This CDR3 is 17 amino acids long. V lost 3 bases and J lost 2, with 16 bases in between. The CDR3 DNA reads TGTGCCAGCAGCCATCCCTGGGGGGGGCGAAACACCGGGGAGCTGTTTTTT. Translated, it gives CASSHPWGGRNTGELFF.